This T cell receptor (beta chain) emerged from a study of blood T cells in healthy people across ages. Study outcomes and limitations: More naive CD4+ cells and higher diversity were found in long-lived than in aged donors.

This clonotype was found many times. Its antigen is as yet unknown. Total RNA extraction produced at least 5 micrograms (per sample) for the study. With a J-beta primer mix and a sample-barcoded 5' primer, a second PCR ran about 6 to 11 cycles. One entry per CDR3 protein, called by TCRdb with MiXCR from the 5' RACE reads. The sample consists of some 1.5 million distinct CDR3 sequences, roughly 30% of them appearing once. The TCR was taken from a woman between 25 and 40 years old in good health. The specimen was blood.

Written as DNA, the CDR3 is TGTGCCAGCAGTTTCCGGGTTTCCCAACGCGGCTACACCTTC. Residues: CASSFRVSQRGYTF. The chain has TRBV12-3 or TRBV12-4 and TRBJ1-2; no reliable D call. This CDR3 contains 14 residues. V lost 3 bases and J lost 8, with 16 bases in between.